This T cell receptor (beta chain) was obtained from a study of blood T cell repertoires in COVID-19. Study-level information: Sites in the United States, Italy and Spain provided acute and convalescent COVID-19 samples. The analysed material was cDNA or gDNA that came from T cells, B-cell-depleted T cells, or PBMCs.

The table came from immunoSEQ multiplex PCR; TCRdb's copy has only in-frame clones and leaves some out. The repertoire holds about 51,000 clones, 80% to 90% seen once, with approximately 7.1% in the top ten. V was clipped by 4 bases and J by 0 bases; unmatched bases: 6. Germline V gene lookup returns CDR1 SGHRS and CDR2 YFSETQ. CDR3 size: 17 residues. The chain uses TRBV5-1 and TRBJ2-3, with 12 bases fitting TRBD2. The TCR comes from a man over 45 with active COVID-19. Sample: peripheral blood. CDR3 in DNA: TGCGCCAGCAGCCCGGGGGGGACTAGCGGGAGCACAGATACGCAGTATTTT. Translating gives CASSPGGTSGSTDTQYF.